The 5 T cell receptor beta chains listed next were all sequenced from one sample in a study of T-cell reconstitution after alpha-beta-depleted transplantation in children. Researchers prepared the TCRbeta library using unique molecular identifiers, the study reports. TCRdb processed the PCR reads anew with MiXCR; each CDR3 protein has one entry. The sample lists 200,000 or so distinct CDR3 sequences, 6.3% seen once, with approximately 4.1% in the top ten. This material consisted of PBMCs, taken before TCRalphabeta/CD19-depleted stem cell transplant. The receptor source for this set is a girl under two years old with combined immunodeficiency, due to receive a stem cell transplant.

This clonotype appeared many times. The chain joins TRBV7-9 to TRBJ2-7, with D unresolved. Germline V lookup: CDR1 SEHNR, CDR2 FQNEAQ (reference sequence). V lost 0 bases, J lost 1 base, and 7 bases lay in between. The CDR3 runs to 14 residues. CDR3: CASSLAMPSYEQYF. The CDR3 DNA reads TGTGCCAGCAGCTTAGCAATGCCGTCCTACGAGCAGTACTTC.

This clonotype was observed at least ten times. The chain employs TRBV7-9 and TRBJ2-2; 10 bases map to TRBD1. The CDR3 is made up of 13 amino acids. Per the germline V gene, CDR1 is SEHNR and CDR2 is FQNEAQ (reference sequence). V lost 8 bases and J lost 16; bases outside the gene matches: 13. The CDR3 loop is CASRGTGATGEFF. The CDR3 DNA sequence: TGTGCCAGCCGGGGGACAGGGGCCACCGGGGAGTTTTTT.

This clonotype showed up many times. The genes are TRBV7-6 and TRBJ2-7; D unresolved. The ends were cut back, 3 bases at V and 4 bases at J, with 7 bases in the middle. The CDR3 extends over 12 amino acids. CDR1 and CDR2 (germline): SGHVS, FNYEAQ. CDR3 residues: CASSFHPYEQYF. The CDR3 region has the DNA TGTGCCAGCAGCTTCCACCCTTACGAGCAGTACTTC.

This clonotype was seen many times. V usage is TRBV4-1 and J usage is TRBJ2-7; D ambiguous. Germline V gene lookup returns CDR1 MGHRA and CDR2 YSYEKL. Trimming removed 1 base from V and 4 bases from J, with 11 bases in between. CDR3 size: 14 residues. CDR3 sequence reads: CASSQAGRRYEQYF. The CDR3, as DNA: TGCGCCAGCAGCCAAGCCGGGCGTAGGTACGAGCAGTACTTC.

This clonotype was picked up many times. CDR3 region: CASRDTSYQETQYF. For the CDR3, the DNA is TGTGCCAGCAGGGACACCTCGTACCAAGAGACCCAGTACTTC. The chain recombines TRBV6-2 or TRBV6-3 with TRBJ2-5; maybe TRBD1 (5 bases). CDR1 is MNHEY, CDR2 SVGEGT, per germline. The CDR3 runs 14 residues. The V end lost 6 bases, the J end lost 0 bases, and 11 bases lay between the germline ends.